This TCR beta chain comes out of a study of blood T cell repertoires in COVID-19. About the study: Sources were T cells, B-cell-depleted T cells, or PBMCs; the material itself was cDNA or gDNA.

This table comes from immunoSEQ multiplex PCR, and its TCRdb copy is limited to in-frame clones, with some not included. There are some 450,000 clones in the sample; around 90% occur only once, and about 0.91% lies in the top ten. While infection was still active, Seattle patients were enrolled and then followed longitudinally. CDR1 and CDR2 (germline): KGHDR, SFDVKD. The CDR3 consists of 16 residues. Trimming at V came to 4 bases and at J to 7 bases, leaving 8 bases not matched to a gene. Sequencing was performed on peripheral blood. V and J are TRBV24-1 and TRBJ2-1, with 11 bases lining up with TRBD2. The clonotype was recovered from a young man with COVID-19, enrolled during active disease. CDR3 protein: CATSEIAGGLVNEQFF. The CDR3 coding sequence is TGTGCCACCAGTGAGATAGCGGGAGGGCTGGTGAATGAGCAGTTCTTC.